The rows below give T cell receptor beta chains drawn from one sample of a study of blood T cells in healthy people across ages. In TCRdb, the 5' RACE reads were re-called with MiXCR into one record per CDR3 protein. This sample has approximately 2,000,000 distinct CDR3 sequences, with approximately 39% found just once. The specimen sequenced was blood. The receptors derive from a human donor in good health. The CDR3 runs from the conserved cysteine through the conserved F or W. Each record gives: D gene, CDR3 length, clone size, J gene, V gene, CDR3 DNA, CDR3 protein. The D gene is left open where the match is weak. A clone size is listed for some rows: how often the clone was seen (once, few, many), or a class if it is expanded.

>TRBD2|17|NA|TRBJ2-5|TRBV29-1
TGCAGCGTTGTTTGGACTAGCGGCGTATTTCCGGAAGAGACCCAGTACTTC
CSVVWTSGVFPEETQYF
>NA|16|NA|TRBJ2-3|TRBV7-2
TGTGCCAGCAGCCTGCAGAGCTCCCGGGGCACAGATACGCAGTATTTT
CASSLQSSRGTDTQYF
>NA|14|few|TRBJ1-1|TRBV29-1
TGCAGCGTTGTACAGGGTAATAGGAACACTGAAGCTTTCTTT
CSVVQGNRNTEAFF
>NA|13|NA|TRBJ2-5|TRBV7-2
TGTGCCAGCAGCTTAGTAGTCATGGAGACCCAGTACTTC
CASSLVVMETQYF
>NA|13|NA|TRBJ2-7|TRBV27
TGTGCCAGCAGTTTCTACAACGGCTACGAGCAGTACTTC
CASSFYNGYEQYF
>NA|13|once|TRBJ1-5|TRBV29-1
TGCAGCGTGACTCAGGGAGACAATCAGCCCCAGCATTTT
CSVTQGDNQPQHF
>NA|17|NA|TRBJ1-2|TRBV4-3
TGCGCCAGCAGCCAAGATGAGTGGGCAGGGCCTAACTATGGCTACACCTTC
CASSQDEWAGPNYGYTF
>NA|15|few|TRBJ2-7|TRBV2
TGTGCCAGCAGCCCTACACGCCAGACCGCCTACGAGCAGTACTTC
CASSPTRQTAYEQYF
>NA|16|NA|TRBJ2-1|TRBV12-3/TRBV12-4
TGTGCCAGCAGTCCTGTGGGGGGGCGGGGTGAAAATGAGCAGTTCTTC
CASSPVGGRGENEQFF
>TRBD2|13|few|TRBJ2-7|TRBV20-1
TGCAGTGCTACCTCGGGACTAGCTTACGAGCAGTACTTC
CSATSGLAYEQYF
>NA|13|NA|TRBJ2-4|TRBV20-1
TGCAGTGCTAGGGTCGTAGCCAAAAACATTCAGTACTTC
CSARVVAKNIQYF
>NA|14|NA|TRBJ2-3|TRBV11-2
TGTGCCAGCAGCGGGGCTATTTCACAGGGAACGCAGTATTTT
CASSGAISQGTQYF
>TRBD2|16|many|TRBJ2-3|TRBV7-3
TGTGCCAGCAGCCCTAATGGCGGGGGGCTAACAGATACGCAGTATTTT
CASSPNGGGLTDTQYF
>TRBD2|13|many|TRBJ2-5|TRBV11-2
TGTGCCAGCAGCTTAGATAGCGGGGGGACCCAGTACTTC
CASSLDSGGTQYF
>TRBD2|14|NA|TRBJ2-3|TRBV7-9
TGTGCCAGCAGCACTAGCGGGGGGGTGGATACGCAGTATTTT
CASSTSGGVDTQYF
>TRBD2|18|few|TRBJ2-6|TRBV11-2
TGTGCCAGCAGCTTCACATCGGGGGGGACCTCTGGGGCCAACGTCCTGACTTTC
CASSFTSGGTSGANVLTF
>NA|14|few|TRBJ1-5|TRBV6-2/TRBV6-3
TGTGCCAGCAGTTATTGGGGGCTCAATCAGCCCCAGCATTTT
CASSYWGLNQPQHF
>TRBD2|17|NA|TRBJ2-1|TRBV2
TGTGCCAGCAGCCCGGGACTAGCGGGGGCCTTACAAGAGACCCAGTTCTTC
CASSPGLAGALQETQFF
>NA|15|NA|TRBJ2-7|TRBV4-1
TGCGCCAGCAGCCAAGTAGGGCAGGGCATCCACGAGCAGTACTTC
CASSQVGQGIHEQYF
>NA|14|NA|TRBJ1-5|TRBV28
TGTGCCAGCTGGGAGGTTAATAGCAATCAGCCCCAGCATTTT
CASWEVNSNQPQHF
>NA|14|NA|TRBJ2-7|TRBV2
TGTGCCAGCACACTAACGGGGCAGGGCTACGAGCAGTACTTC
CASTLTGQGYEQYF
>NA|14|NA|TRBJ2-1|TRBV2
TGTGCCAGCAGTGAACAGGGGACCTCCTACGAGCAGGACTTC
CASSEQGTSYEQDF
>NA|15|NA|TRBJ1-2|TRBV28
TGTGCCAGCAGTTCCCCTTGGACGGCTAACTATGGCTACACCTTC
CASSSPWTANYGYTF
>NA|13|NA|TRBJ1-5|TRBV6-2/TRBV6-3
TGTGCCAGCAGTTCAGGAAATTACCAGCCCCAGCATTTT
CASSSGNYQPQHF
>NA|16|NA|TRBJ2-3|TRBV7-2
TGTGCCAGCAGCTTAGTAACCCAATCGAGCACAGATACGCAGTATTTT
CASSLVTQSSTDTQYF
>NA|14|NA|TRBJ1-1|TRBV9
TGTGCCAGCAGCGCAACGGGGACGAACACTGAAGCTTTCTTT
CASSATGTNTEAFF
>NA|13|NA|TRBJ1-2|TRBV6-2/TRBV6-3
TGTGCCAGCAGTACAATCCTTGGATGGGGCTACACCTTC
CASSTILGWGYTF
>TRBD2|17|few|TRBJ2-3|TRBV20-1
TGCAGTGCTAGTGGAGCACATAGCGGGGGGGCCACAGATACGCAGTATTTT
CSASGAHSGGATDTQYF
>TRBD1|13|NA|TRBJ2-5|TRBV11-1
TGTGCCAGCAGCAAAGGGGACAGCCAGACCCAGTACTTC
CASSKGDSQTQYF
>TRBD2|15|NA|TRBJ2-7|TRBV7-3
TGTGCCAGCAGCTTAAACGGACTAGCGGGGGGGGAGCAGTACTTC
CASSLNGLAGGEQYF
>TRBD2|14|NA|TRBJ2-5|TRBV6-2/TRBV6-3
TGTGCCAGCAGTCCCGGGAGGTCACAAGGGACCCAGTACTTC
CASSPGRSQGTQYF
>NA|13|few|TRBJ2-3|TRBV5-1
TGCGCCAGCCGAGAGATCGTGTCAGATACGCAGTATTTT
CASREIVSDTQYF
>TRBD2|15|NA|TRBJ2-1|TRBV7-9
TGTGCCAGCATCTCCGGGACTAGCGTTGACAATGAGCAGTTCTTC
CASISGTSVDNEQFF
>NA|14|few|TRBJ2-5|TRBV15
TGTGCCACCAGCAGAGATCTCGGGGAAGGGACCCAGTACTTC
CATSRDLGEGTQYF
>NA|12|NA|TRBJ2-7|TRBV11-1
TGTGCCAGCAGCTTAAGAGGGGCCGAGCAGTACTTC
CASSLRGAEQYF
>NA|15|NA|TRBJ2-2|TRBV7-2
TGTGCCAGCAGCTTAGCGCCGGGGGTCTCCGGGGAGCTGTTTTTT
CASSLAPGVSGELFF
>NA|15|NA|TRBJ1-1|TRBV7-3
TGTGCCAGCAGCTCCTCGGGACTCCAGAACACTGAAGCTTTCTTT
CASSSSGLQNTEAFF
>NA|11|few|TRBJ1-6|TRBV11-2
TGTGCCAGCAGCAATCGGTCACCCCTCCACTTT
CASSNRSPLHF
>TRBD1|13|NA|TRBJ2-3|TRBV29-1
TGCAGCGTGGGACAGGGGGCAGGAGATACGCAGTATTTT
CSVGQGAGDTQYF
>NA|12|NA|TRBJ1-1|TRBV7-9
TGTGCCAGCAGCTTAGCAGGGGATGAAGCTTTCTTT
CASSLAGDEAFF
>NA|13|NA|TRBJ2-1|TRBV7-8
TGTGCCAGCAGCTCCTCCGTTCGCGGCGAGCAGTTCTTC
CASSSSVRGEQFF
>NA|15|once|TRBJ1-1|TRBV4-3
TGCGCCAGCAGCCAAGAGGGGGTGGCAAACACTGAAGCTTTCTTT
CASSQEGVANTEAFF
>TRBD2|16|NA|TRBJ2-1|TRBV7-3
TGTGCCAGCAGTAAGGGAGTGGGGGGGAGGTACAATGAGCAGTTCTTC
CASSKGVGGRYNEQFF
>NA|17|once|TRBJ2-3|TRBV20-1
TGCAGTGCTAGAGATCGTAGTGCCTTTCCGAGCACAGATACGCAGGATTTT
CSARDRSAFPSTDTQDF
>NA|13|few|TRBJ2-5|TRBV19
TGTGCCAGTAGTATTATGTTACAAGAGACCCAGTACTTC
CASSIMLQETQYF
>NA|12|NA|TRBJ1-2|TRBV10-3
TGTGCCATCTCTGCCGGCGAAGAGGGCTACACCTTC
CAISAGEEGYTF
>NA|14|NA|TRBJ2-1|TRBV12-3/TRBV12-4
TGTGCCAGCAGGGGAAGTTTGGGGTCAAGTGAGCAGTTCTTC
CASRGSLGSSEQFF